This T cell receptor (beta chain) was recorded in a study of blood T cell repertoires in COVID-19. As for the study in general: PBMCs, B-cell-depleted T cells, or T cells were the source of the cDNA or gDNA that made up the material.

Measured with immunoSEQ multiplex PCR; TCRdb has only the in-frame clones, and not every one. The sample lists about 250,000 clones; about nine tenths were seen once. The CDR3 spans 15 residues. The V end was cut by 3 bases, the J end by 1 base, with 11 bases between. CDR1 is SGHRS and CDR2 is YFSETQ in the germline V gene. The rearrangement uses TRBV5-1 and TRBJ2-1; perhaps TRBD1 as D (5 bases). Input material: PBMCs or T cells enriched from blood (not recorded which). The TCR sequence derives from a man aged 40-49 years who had recovered from COVID-19. The CDR3 loop is CASSSTGHSYNEQFF. The CDR3 DNA is TGCGCCAGCAGCTCAACAGGACATTCCTACAATGAGCAGTTCTTC.